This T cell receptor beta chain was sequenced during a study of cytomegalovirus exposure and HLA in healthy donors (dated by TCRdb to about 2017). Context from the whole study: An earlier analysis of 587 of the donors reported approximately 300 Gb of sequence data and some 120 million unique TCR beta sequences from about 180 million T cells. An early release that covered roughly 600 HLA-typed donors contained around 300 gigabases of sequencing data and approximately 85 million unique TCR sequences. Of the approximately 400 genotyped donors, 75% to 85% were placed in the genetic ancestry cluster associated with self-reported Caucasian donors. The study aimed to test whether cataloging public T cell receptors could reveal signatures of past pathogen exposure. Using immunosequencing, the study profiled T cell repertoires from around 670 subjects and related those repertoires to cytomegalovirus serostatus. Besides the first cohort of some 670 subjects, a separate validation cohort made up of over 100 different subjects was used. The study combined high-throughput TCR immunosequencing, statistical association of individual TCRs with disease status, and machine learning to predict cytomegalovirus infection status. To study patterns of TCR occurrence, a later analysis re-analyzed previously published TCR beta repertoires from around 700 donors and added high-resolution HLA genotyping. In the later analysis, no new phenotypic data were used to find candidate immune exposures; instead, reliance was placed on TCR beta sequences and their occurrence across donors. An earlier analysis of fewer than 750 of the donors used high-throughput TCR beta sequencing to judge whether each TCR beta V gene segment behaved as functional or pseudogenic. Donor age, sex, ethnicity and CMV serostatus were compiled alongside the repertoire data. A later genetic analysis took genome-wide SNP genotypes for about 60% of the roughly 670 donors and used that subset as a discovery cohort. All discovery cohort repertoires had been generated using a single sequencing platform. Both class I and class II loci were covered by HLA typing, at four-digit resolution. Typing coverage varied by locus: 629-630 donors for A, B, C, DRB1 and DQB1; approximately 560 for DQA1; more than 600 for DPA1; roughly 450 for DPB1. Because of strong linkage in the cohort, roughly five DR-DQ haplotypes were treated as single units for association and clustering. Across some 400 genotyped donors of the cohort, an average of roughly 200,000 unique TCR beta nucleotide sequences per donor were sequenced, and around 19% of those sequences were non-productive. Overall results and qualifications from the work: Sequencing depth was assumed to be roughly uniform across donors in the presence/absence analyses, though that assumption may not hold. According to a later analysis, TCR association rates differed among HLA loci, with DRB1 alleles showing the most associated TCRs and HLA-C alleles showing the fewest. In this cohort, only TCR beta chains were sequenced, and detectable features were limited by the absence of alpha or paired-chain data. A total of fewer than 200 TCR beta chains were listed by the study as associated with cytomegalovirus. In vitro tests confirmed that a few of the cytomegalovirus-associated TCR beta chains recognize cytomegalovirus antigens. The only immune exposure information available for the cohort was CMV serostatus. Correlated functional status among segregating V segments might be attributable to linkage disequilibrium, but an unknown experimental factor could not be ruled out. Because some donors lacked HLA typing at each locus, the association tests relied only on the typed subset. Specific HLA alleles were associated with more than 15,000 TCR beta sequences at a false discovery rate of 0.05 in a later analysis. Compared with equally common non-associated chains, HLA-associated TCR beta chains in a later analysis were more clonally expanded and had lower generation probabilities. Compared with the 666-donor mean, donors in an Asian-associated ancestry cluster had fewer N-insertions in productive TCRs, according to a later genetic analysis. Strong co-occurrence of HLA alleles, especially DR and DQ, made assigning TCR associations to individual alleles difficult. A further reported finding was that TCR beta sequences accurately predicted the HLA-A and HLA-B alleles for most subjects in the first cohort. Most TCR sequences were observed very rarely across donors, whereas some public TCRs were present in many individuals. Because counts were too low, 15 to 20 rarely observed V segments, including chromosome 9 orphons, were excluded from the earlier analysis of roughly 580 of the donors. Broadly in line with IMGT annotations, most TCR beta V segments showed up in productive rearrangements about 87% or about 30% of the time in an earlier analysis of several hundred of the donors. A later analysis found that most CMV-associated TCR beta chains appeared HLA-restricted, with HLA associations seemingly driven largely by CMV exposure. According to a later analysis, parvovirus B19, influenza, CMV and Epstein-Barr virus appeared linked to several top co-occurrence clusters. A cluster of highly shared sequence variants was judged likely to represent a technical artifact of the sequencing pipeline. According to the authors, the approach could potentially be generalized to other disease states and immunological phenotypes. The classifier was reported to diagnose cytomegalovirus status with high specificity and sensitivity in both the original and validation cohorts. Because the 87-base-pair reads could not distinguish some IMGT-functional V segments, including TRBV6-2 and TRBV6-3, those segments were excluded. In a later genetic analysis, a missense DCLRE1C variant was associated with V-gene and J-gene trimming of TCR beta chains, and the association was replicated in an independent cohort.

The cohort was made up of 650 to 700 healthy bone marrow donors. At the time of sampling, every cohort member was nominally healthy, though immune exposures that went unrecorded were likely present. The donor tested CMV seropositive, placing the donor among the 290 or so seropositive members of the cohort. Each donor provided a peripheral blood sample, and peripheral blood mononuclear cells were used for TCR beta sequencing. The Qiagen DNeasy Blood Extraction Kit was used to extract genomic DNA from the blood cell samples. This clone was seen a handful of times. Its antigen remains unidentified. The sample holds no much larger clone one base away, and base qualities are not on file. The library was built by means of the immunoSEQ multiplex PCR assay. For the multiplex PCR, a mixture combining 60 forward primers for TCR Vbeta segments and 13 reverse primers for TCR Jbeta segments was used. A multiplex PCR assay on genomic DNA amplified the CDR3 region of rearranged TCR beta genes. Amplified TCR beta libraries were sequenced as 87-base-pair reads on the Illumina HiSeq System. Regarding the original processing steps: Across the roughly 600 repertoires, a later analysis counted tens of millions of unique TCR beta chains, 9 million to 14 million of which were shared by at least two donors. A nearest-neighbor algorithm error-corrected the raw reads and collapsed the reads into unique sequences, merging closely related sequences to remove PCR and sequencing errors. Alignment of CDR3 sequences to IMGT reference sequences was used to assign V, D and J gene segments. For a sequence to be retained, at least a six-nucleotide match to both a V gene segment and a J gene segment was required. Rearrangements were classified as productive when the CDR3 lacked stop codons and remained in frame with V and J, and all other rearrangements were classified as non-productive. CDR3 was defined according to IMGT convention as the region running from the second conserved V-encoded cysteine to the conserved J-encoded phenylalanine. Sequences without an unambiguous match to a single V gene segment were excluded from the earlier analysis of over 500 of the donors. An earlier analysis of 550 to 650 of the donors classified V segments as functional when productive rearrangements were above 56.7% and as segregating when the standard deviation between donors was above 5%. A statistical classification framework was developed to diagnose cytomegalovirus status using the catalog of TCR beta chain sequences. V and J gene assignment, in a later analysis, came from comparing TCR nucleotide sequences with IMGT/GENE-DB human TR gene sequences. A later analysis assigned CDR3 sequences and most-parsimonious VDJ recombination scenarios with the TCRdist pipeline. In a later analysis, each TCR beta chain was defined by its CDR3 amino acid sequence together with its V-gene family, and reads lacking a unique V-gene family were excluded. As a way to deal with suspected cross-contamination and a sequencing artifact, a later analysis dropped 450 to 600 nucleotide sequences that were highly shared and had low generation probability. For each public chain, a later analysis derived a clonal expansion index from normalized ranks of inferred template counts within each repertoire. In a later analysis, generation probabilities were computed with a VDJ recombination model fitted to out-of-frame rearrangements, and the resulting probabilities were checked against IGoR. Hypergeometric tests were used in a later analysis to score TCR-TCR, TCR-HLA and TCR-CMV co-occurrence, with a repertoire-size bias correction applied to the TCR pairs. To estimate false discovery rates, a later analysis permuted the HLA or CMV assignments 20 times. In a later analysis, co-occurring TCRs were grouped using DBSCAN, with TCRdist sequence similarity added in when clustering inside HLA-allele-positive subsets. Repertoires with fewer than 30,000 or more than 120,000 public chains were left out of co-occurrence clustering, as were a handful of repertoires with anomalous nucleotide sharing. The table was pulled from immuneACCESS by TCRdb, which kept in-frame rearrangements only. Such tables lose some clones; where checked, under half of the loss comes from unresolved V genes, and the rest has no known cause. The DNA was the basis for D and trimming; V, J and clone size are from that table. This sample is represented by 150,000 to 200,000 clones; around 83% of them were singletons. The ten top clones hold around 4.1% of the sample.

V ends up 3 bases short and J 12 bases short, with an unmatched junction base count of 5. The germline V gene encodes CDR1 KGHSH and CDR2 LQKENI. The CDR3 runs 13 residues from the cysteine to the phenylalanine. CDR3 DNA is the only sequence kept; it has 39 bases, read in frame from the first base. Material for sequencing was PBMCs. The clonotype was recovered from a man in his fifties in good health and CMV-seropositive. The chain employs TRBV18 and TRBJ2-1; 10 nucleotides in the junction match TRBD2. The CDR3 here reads CASSPGLAEWQFF. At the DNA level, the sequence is TGTGCCAGCTCACCTGGACTAGCGGAGTGGCAGTTCTTC.